These 6 T cell receptor beta chains were all obtained from the same sample, sequenced in a study of STAT5B mutations in CD4+ large granular lymphocyte leukemia. TCRdb keeps only in-frame clones here, not all; method: immunoSEQ multiplex PCR. The sample gives about 35,000 clones, more than 65% of which show up once; 2% to 3% is in the top ten. The material sequenced was CD4+ T cells from blood buffy coats. These receptors originate from a human donor in good health.

This sequence joins TRBV5-4 and TRBJ2-7; a possible D gene is TRBD1 (5 bases). Trimming removed 0 bases at V and 1 base at J, with 8 bases between. Germline values: CDR1 SGHNT, CDR2 YYREEE (reference sequence). The CDR3 has 14 amino acids. In DNA form, the CDR3 reads TGTGCCAGCAGCTTGGGAGGACAATCCTACGAGCAGTACTTC. Translation gives CASSLGGQSYEQYF. Together with reference TRBV5-4 and TRBJ2-7, the CDR3 gives the full variable domain: ETGVTQSPTHLIKTRGQQVTLRCSSQSGHNTVSWYQQALGQGPQFIFQYYREEENGRGNFPPRFSGLQFPNYSSELNVNALELDDSALYLCASSLGGQSYEQYFGPGTRLTVT.

This clone has more than one count but fewer than ten. The CDR3 region is CASSPQGESNQPQHF. The CDR3, as DNA: TGCGCCAGCAGCCCCCAGGGGGAGAGCAATCAGCCCCAGCATTTT. The rearrangement uses TRBV5-1 and TRBJ1-5; 7 nucleotides line up with TRBD1. Germline CDR1 SGHRS, CDR2 YFSETQ. CDR3 length: 15 residues. Trimming at V came to 4 bases and at J to 1 base, leaving 5 bases not matched to a gene.

The chain couples TRBV19 to TRBJ1-2; 10 positions match TRBD1. From germline, CDR1 is LNHDA and CDR2 SQIVND (reference sequence). The J segment lost 4 bases and the V segment lost 4 bases, leaving 0 bases of the junction unmatched. The CDR3 has 13 residues. The CDR3 DNA follows: TGTGCCAGTAGTAGGGACAGGGGCTATGGCTACACCTTC. This sequence encodes CASSRDRGYGYTF.

The chain couples TRBV9 to TRBJ1-2; tentative D call: TRBD1 (6 bases). V lost 0 bases and J 4 bases, leaving 16 bases between the germline ends. The germline V gene has CDR1 SGDLS and CDR2 YYNGEE. The length of the CDR3 is 16 residues. CDR3 in DNA: TGTGCCAGCAGCGTAGCCGTAGCAGGGGCATTCTATGGCTACACCTTC. This sequence encodes CASSVAVAGAFYGYTF.

V gene TRBV11-2 combines with J gene TRBJ2-3; a weak D match, TRBD1 (6 bases). CDR3 size: 17 residues. Trimming took off 5 bases at V and 2 bases at J, with 20 bases between the two ends. Germline assignment: CDR1 SGHAT and CDR2 FQNNGV. The CDR3 nucleotides read TGTGCCAGCAGCACCCAGACCCAGGGGCTAGTCACAGATACGCAGTATTTT. Its protein is CASSTQTQGLVTDTQYF.

The V call is TRBV18, the J call TRBJ2-2, with TRBD2 identical over 11 bases. The CDR3 extends over 17 amino acids. V was pared by 6 bases and J by 6 bases, with 12 bases of the junction left unmatched. Germline values: CDR1 KGHSH, CDR2 LQKENI. CDR3 DNA: TGTGCCAGCTCGTTCGGGACTAGCGGATCAGGCGCCGGGGAGCTGTTTTTT. As protein: CASSFGTSGSGAGELFF.